This TCR beta chain comes out of a study of T cell responses to AZD1222 COVID-19 vaccine. Regarding the study as a whole: Donors, mostly white British, included more females; clonal diversity was possibly underestimated. Baseline seropositivity occurred in only a handful of AZD1222 recipients.

As regards this clone: The target antigen is unknown.

Germline CDR1 is MNHEY and CDR2 is SMNVEV (reference sequence). This CDR3 comprises 14 residues. V lost 5 bases, J lost 7 bases, and 15 bases lay in between. Measured with immunoSEQ multiplex PCR; TCRdb has only the in-frame clones, and not every one. The sample comprises over 100,000 clones, more than 80% of which are singletons, and around 3.1% rests with the top ten. Here the sequenced sample was peripheral blood, taken on day 0 of AZD1222 vaccination. This TCR came from an adult in good health. The chain combines TRBV27 with TRBJ1-5; D might be TRBD1 (5 bases). This CDR3 is CASSVLGGDQPQHF. CDR3 nucleotides: TGTGCCAGCAGTGTCCTCGGGGGGGACCAGCCCCAGCATTTT.